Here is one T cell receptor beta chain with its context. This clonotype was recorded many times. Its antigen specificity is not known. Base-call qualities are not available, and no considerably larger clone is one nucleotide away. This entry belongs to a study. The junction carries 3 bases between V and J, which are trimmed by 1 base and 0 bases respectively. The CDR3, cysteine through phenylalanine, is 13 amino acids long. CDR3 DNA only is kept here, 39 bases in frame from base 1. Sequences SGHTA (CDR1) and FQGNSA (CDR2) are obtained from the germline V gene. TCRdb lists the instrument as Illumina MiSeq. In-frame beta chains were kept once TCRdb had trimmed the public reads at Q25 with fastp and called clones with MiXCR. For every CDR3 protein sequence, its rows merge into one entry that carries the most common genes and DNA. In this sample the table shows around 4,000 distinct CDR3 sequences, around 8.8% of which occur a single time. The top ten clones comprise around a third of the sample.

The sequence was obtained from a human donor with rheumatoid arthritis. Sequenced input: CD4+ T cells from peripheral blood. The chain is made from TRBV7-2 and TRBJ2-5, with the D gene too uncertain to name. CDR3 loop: CASSLGHQETQYF. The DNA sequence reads TGTGCCAGCAGCTTAGGACACCAAGAGACCCAGTACTTC.